A single TCR beta chain is shown here with its context. There are 15 residues in the CDR3. V lost 7 bases, J lost 1 base, and 8 bases stayed unmatched. Germline-derived CDR1 and CDR2 are MDHEN and SYDVKM. This sample is drawn from a study of blood T cell repertoires in COVID-19. Some clones are missing from TCRdb's copy, which holds only in-frame ones; the method was immunoSEQ multiplex PCR. The sample carries around 130,000 clones, 80% to 85% recorded once. This clonotype was obtained from a man under 40 with COVID-19, enrolled during active disease. V gene TRBV28 combines with J gene TRBJ1-1; 8 nucleotides align to TRBD1. Specimen: peripheral blood. The DNA for the CDR3 is TGTGCCAGCAAGGGCCAGGGGGCCACGAACACTGAAGCTTTCTTT. This translates into CASKGQGATNTEAFF. Complete variable domain (other parts from reference TRBV28 and TRBJ1-1): DVKVTQSSRYLVKRTGEKVFLECVQDMDHENMFWYRQDPGLGLRLIYFSYDVKMKEKGDIPEGYSVSREKKERFSLILESASTNQTSMYLCASKGQGATNTEAFFGQGTRLTVV.